The 10 T cell receptor beta chains in this list originate from one sample, sequenced in a study of blood T cell repertoires in COVID-19. The repertoire was sequenced with immunoSEQ multiplex PCR; TCRdb's copy has only in-frame clones and lacks some. The sample carries nearly 300,000 clones, approximately 89% recorded once. The specimen was PBMCs or T cells enriched from blood (not recorded which). These TCRs come from a woman aged 50 to 60 who had been exposed to COVID-19.

J is TRBJ1-2 and V is TRBV3-1 (or the pseudogene TRBV3-2); D perhaps matches TRBD1 (6 bases). Deletions cut 4 bases from V and 3 bases from J, with 15 bases between. The CDR3 totals 15 residues. CDR1 is LGHDT and CDR2 is YNNKEL in the germline V gene (reference sequence). CDR3 sequence: CASSPHRDTDYGYTF. DNA for the CDR3: TGTGCCAGCAGCCCACACAGGGATACGGACTATGGCTACACCTTC.

This chain links TRBV3-1 (or the pseudogene TRBV3-2) with TRBJ2-5, with no clear D. The germline V and J ends were trimmed by 1 base and 1 base, with 10 bases remaining between them. This CDR3 has 15 residues. Germline lookup yields CDR1 LGHDT and CDR2 YNNKEL (reference sequence). The CDR3 reads CASSQGPLSQETQYF. As DNA, the CDR3 is TGTGCCAGCAGCCAAGGCCCACTAAGCCAAGAGACCCAGTACTTC.

The chain employs TRBV28 and TRBJ2-1, with TRBD1 identical over 10 bases. V dropped 6 bases and J dropped 8; count of bases not matched to a gene: 4. The CDR3 spans 13 residues. CDR1 is MDHEN and CDR2 is SYDVKM in the germline V gene. CDR3 protein: CASSGTGDDEQFF. For the CDR3, the DNA is TGTGCCAGCAGCGGGACAGGGGATGATGAGCAGTTCTTC. The whole variable domain, remainder taken from reference TRBV28 and TRBJ2-1, is DVKVTQSSRYLVKRTGEKVFLECVQDMDHENMFWYRQDPGLGLRLIYFSYDVKMKEKGDIPEGYSVSREKKERFSLILESASTNQTSMYLCASSGTGDDEQFFGPGTRLTVL.

The chain has TRBV18 and TRBJ1-2; a possible D gene is TRBD1 (5 bases). Germline CDR1 KGHSH, CDR2 LQKENI. CDR3 length: 13 residues. Trimming took 6 bases from V and 0 from J, leaving 8 bases between them. As DNA, the CDR3 is TGTGCCAGCTCTAACAGGACTAACTATGGCTACACCTTC. Protein sequence: CASSNRTNYGYTF.

V and J are TRBV7-2 and TRBJ1-3; 8 bases match TRBD1. In germline, CDR1 is SGHTA, CDR2 FQGNSA. The length of the CDR3 is 15 residues. The V gene end was trimmed by 5 bases and the J gene end by 2 bases; junction bases not matched to a gene: 5. The CDR3 spells CASSPRQGTGNTIYF. In DNA, the CDR3 is TGTGCCAGCAGCCCGCGACAGGGGACTGGAAACACCATATATTTT. Variable domain in full (rest from reference TRBV7-2 and TRBJ1-3): GAGVSQSPSNKVTEKGKDVELRCDPISGHTALYWYRQSLGQGLEFLIYFQGNSAPDKSGLPSDRFSAERTGGSVSTLTIQRTQQEDSAVYLCASSPRQGTGNTIYFGEGSWLTVV.

The chain joins TRBV19 to TRBJ1-6; D perhaps matches TRBD1 (6 bases). Trimming pared 3 bases from V and 0 bases from J, leaving 12 bases between. This CDR3 spans 17 amino acids. Germline values: CDR1 LNHDA, CDR2 SQIVND (reference sequence). The CDR3: CASSMFGQSSYNSPLHF. For the CDR3, the DNA is TGTGCCAGTAGTATGTTTGGACAGAGCTCCTATAATTCACCCCTCCACTTT. Full variable domain (outside the CDR3, taken from reference TRBV19 and TRBJ1-6): DGGITQSPKYLFRKEGQNVTLSCEQNLNHDAMYWYRQDPGQGLRLIYYSQIVNDFQKGDIAEGYSVSREKKESFPLTVTSAQKNPTAFYLCASSMFGQSSYNSPLHFGNGTRLTVT.

The CDR3 here is CATSRSSSGGSTDTQYF. The CDR3 coding sequence is TGTGCCACCAGCAGGTCCTCTAGCGGGGGAAGCACAGATACGCAGTATTTT. J is TRBJ2-3 and V is TRBV15, with TRBD2 matching over 10 bases. The CDR3 length is 17 residues. From germline, CDR1 is LNHNV and CDR2 YYDKDF (reference sequence). V trimming: 3 bases; J trimming: 0 bases; junction bases outside the gene matches: 6.

The chain carries TRBV7-9 and TRBJ1-5, with TRBD1 matching over 8 bases. V was clipped by 4 bases and J by 7 bases; unmatched bases: 9. The CDR3 length is 15 residues. Germline CDR1 SEHNR, CDR2 FQNEAQ (reference sequence). The CDR3 loop reads CASSYEGQGGQPQHF. The CDR3, as DNA: TGTGCCAGCAGCTACGAAGGACAGGGTGGACAGCCCCAGCATTTT.

The chain employs TRBV24-1 and TRBJ2-7; D gene uncertain. CDR3 length equals 14 residues. The germline V and J ends were trimmed by 4 bases and 4 bases, with 13 bases remaining between them. In germline, CDR1 is KGHDR, CDR2 SFDVKD. The CDR3 region has the DNA TGTGCCACCAGTGACCACACCGACAATTACGAGCAGTACTTC. Residues: CATSDHTDNYEQYF.

About this clone: This sample also contains other DNA sequences that code for the same CDR3. The rearrangement joins TRBV5-1 to TRBJ2-1; weak D call: TRBD1 (5 bases). This CDR3 is built from 13 residues. From germline, CDR1 is SGHRS and CDR2 YFSETQ. Trimming took 0 bases from V and 7 from J, leaving 8 bases between them. The CDR3 reads CASSLDRSNEQFF. The CDR3 DNA is TGCGCCAGCAGCTTGGACAGGTCAAATGAGCAGTTCTTC.